This T cell receptor beta chain derives from a study of T-cell reconstitution after alpha-beta-depleted transplantation in children. General study points: Among T cells one year after transplant, newly produced cells accounted for most counts and diversity.

The CDR3 sequence is 15 residues long. Trimming removed 4 bases from V and 2 bases from J; junction bases left unmatched: 4. The V gene's germline CDR1 is SGHRS and CDR2 YFSETQ. As concerns this clonotype: Antigen: not known.

Preparation of the TCRbeta library involved a method that used unique molecular identifiers. From the PCR reads, TCRdb called clonotypes with MiXCR, one entry per CDR3 protein. The table includes some 120,000 distinct CDR3 sequences, about 21% detected once. The chain links TRBV5-1 to TRBJ2-1, with 9 bases fitting TRBD2. The specimen was PBMCs, mostly from graft donor cells, collected 180 days after TCRalphabeta/CD19-depleted stem cell transplant. The sequence was obtained from a male patient under 10 years old who had a stem cell transplant for chronic granulomatous disease, so the T cells may come from the graft donor. DNA of the CDR3: TGCGCCAGCAGCGACATAGCGGGAGCCTACAATGAGCAGTTCTTC. Translated: CASSDIAGAYNEQFF.